Listed below are T cell receptor beta chains from one sample, sequenced in a study of blood T cell repertoires in COVID-19. Some clones are missing from TCRdb's copy, which holds only in-frame ones; the method was immunoSEQ multiplex PCR. The sample consists of about 200,000 clones, 82% of them appearing once. Sequenced sample: PBMCs or T cells enriched from blood (not recorded which). Receptor source: a woman aged 55-69 years with acute COVID-19. The CDR3 runs from the conserved cysteine through the conserved F or W. The D gene is left open where the match is weak. Size values are once, few and many counts, or a class for expanded clones, and some rows have none.

d_gene	v_gene	j_gene	abundance	CDR3nt	CDR3aa
NA	TRBV19	TRBJ1-6	NA	TGTGCCAGTAGTATAGGGCCAGCAGGGCAAGGTTCACCCCTCCACTTT	CASSIGPAGQGSPLHF
NA	TRBV10-1	TRBJ2-7	once	TGCGCCAGCAGTGCCGGCTACGAGCAGTACTTC	CASSAGYEQYF
NA	TRBV11-2	TRBJ1-6	few	TGTGCCAGCAGAACTATGTCGGGTAATAATTCACCCCTCCACTTT	CASRTMSGNNSPLHF
TRBD1	TRBV19	TRBJ1-2	NA	TGTGCCAGTACCGAGGGACAGATCTTTGATGGCTACACCTTC	CASTEGQIFDGYTF
TRBD1	TRBV5-1	TRBJ2-7	NA	TGCGCCAGCAGCTTGCGGCCAGGGGGCGGCTACGAGCAGTACTTC	CASSLRPGGGYEQYF
TRBD2	TRBV4-1	TRBJ2-3	NA	TGCGCCAGCAGCCAAGAGTCCGGGAGGGTTAGGCAGTATTTT	CASSQESGRVRQYF
NA	TRBV30	TRBJ1-4	NA	TGTGCCTGGAGTTTCCGGGGGTCGATTAATGAAAAACTGTTTTTT	CAWSFRGSINEKLFF
NA	TRBV4-3	TRBJ1-1	NA	TGCGCCAGCAGCCAAGATTGGGGTGACAGAATGAACACTGAAGCTTTCTTT	CASSQDWGDRMNTEAFF
NA	TRBV9	TRBJ1-2	once	TGTGCCAGCAGCGTACGAGTTAGTGGAGGAGGCTACACCTTC	CASSVRVSGGGYTF
NA	TRBV18	TRBJ2-1	few	TGTGCCAGCTCACCAGAGGTTTACAATGAGCAGTTCTTC	CASSPEVYNEQFF
NA	TRBV3-1/TRBV3-2	TRBJ2-6	once	TGTGCCAGCAGCCAAGAGGAGTCTAAAGTCTCTGGGGCCAACGTCCTGACTTTC	CASSQEESKVSGANVLTF
NA	TRBV4-2	TRBJ1-3	NA	TGTGCCAGCAGCCAAGATAGGGGACACCCCTCTGGAAACACCATATATTTT	CASSQDRGHPSGNTIYF
TRBD1	TRBV5-1	TRBJ1-2	NA	TGCGCCAGCAGCTCAGGACAGGGGGACTATGGCTACACCTTC	CASSSGQGDYGYTF
NA	TRBV5-1	TRBJ1-3	NA	TGCGCCAGCAGCTTGGCCGGGACTACTGGAAACACCATATATTTT	CASSLAGTTGNTIYF
TRBD1	TRBV18	TRBJ1-6	once	TGTGCCAGCTCACCCGGGACAGGGTCTTCACCCCTCCACTTT	CASSPGTGSSPLHF
NA	TRBV6-5	TRBJ2-1	NA	TGTGCCAGCAGGAAGCGGGTCACTAATGAGCAGTTCTTC	CASRKRVTNEQFF
NA	TRBV10-2	TRBJ2-3	NA	TGCGCCAGCAGTGAGAACAGGAATACGCAGTATTTT	CASSENRNTQYF
NA	TRBV7-2	TRBJ1-1	few	TGTGCCACCAGGAGAGAGCCGAACACTGAAGCTTTCTTT	CATRREPNTEAFF
TRBD2	TRBV5-1	TRBJ2-5	NA	TGCGCCAGCAGCCTACCCCTAGCGGGAGGAGAGACCCAGTACTTC	CASSLPLAGGETQYF
NA	TRBV7-2	TRBJ2-1	NA	TGTGCCAGCAGTTCGGGTCCAGGGCTGGACAATGAGCAGTTCTTC	CASSSGPGLDNEQFF
NA	TRBV18	TRBJ1-4	NA	TGTGCCAGCTCACCAGACAGGTCAACTAATGAAAAACTGTTTTTT	CASSPDRSTNEKLFF
NA	TRBV7-9	TRBJ1-1	NA	TGTGCCAGCAGCAGGGGGGGCGCTGGGAGGGACACTGAAGCTTTCTTT	CASSRGGAGRDTEAFF
NA	TRBV7-9	TRBJ1-1	NA	TGTGCCAGCAGCCGGGATCCTATCGGTCTACTGAACACTGAAGCTTTCTTT	CASSRDPIGLLNTEAFF
NA	TRBV19	TRBJ2-5	few	TGTGCCAGTAGTATTGGCAGGGGAAAGACCCAGTACTTC	CASSIGRGKTQYF
NA	TRBV18	TRBJ1-3	few	TGTGCCAGCTCACCACCGGTTCCAGTACGCTCTGGAAACACCATATATTTT	CASSPPVPVRSGNTIYF
TRBD1	TRBV19	TRBJ1-4	NA	TGTGCCAGTAGTATAGAAGGTTCGCGGGACAGATATAATGAAAAACTGTTTTTT	CASSIEGSRDRYNEKLFF
NA	TRBV9	TRBJ1-2	NA	TGTGCCAGCAGCGTAGTGACATCGGCCTATGGCTACACCTTC	CASSVVTSAYGYTF
TRBD2	TRBV7-2	TRBJ2-7	NA	TGTGCCAGCAGCCCAAGGACTAGCTCCTACGAGCAGTACTTC	CASSPRTSSYEQYF
NA	TRBV28	TRBJ2-2	NA	TGTGCCAGCACCCAGGCTGGGTGGGGGCGGTACACCGGGGAGCTGTTTTTT	CASTQAGWGRYTGELFF
NA	TRBV28	TRBJ2-1	NA	TGTGCCAGCAGTTTCGTCGCAGGGGGGAATGAGCAGTTCTTC	CASSFVAGGNEQFF
NA	TRBV4-1	TRBJ1-2	NA	TGCGCCAGCAGCCAATACGGAGAGTATGGCTACACCTTC	CASSQYGEYGYTF
NA	TRBV27	TRBJ2-7	NA	TGTGCCAGCAGTTTAGGACTACGCTACGAGCAGTACTTC	CASSLGLRYEQYF
NA	TRBV10-3	TRBJ2-3	NA	TGTGCCATCAGTGAGTCTCCTCGCACAGATACGCAGTATTTT	CAISESPRTDTQYF
NA	TRBV25-1	TRBJ1-1	NA	TGTGCCAGCAGGCGGATGTTCGGGACTGAAGCTTTCTTT	CASRRMFGTEAFF
NA	TRBV29-1	TRBJ1-2	NA	TGCAGCGTCCCGGGAAGTGACTATGGCTACACCTTC	CSVPGSDYGYTF
TRBD1	TRBV19	TRBJ1-5	NA	TGTGCCAGTAGTGCCCGGACAGGGGGCTCTATTCAGCCCCAGCATTTT	CASSARTGGSIQPQHF
TRBD1	TRBV28	TRBJ1-5	NA	TGTGCCAGCAGTCTAAAACGGACAGGGTATAGCAATCAGCCCCAGCATTTT	CASSLKRTGYSNQPQHF
TRBD1	TRBV7-6	TRBJ1-2	NA	TGTGCCAGCAGCCCCCAGGGGGCAACAGGCTCCCCAGGGGGCTACACCTTC	CASSPQGATGSPGGYTF
NA	TRBV6-1	TRBJ2-5	NA	TGTGCCAGCAGTGAGGCGGCCCAGACCCAGTACTTC	CASSEAAQTQYF
NA	TRBV4-2	TRBJ1-4	NA	TGTGCCAGCAGCCAAGAACAGGGCGGATTCGAAAAACTGTTTTTT	CASSQEQGGFEKLFF
TRBD2	TRBV14	TRBJ2-3	few	TGTGCCAGCAGCCGAACGCCGAGACTAGCGGGGGGGCGGTCAACAGATACGCAGTATTTT	CASSRTPRLAGGRSTDTQYF
NA	TRBV4-3	TRBJ1-1	NA	TGCGCCAGCAGTAAGGTAGGGGGGGCTGAAGCTTTCTTT	CASSKVGGAEAFF
TRBD1	TRBV9	TRBJ2-2	NA	TGTGCCAGCAGCCCCCAAGAGGGGGCAGGCGGGGAGCTGTTTTTT	CASSPQEGAGGELFF
TRBD2	TRBV4-1	TRBJ2-4	NA	TGCGCCAGCAGCCAAGCAGGGTTATTTGGGGGGGACATTCAGTACTTC	CASSQAGLFGGDIQYF
TRBD2	TRBV3-1/TRBV3-2	TRBJ2-1	NA	TGTGCCAGCAGCCTAAGGACTAGCGGGAGCTCCTACAATGAGCAGTTCTTC	CASSLRTSGSSYNEQFF
TRBD1	TRBV28	TRBJ1-1	NA	TGTGCCAGCATCGACAGGGGCGCTGAAGCTTTCTTT	CASIDRGAEAFF
TRBD1	TRBV5-1	TRBJ1-1	NA	TGCGCCAGCAGCTACAGGGGAAACACTGAAGCTTTCTTT	CASSYRGNTEAFF
NA	TRBV7-2	TRBJ2-3	NA	TGTGCCAGCAGCTCGGGCCGAGCAGGGAGCACAGATACGCAGTATTTT	CASSSGRAGSTDTQYF
TRBD1	TRBV7-2	TRBJ2-4	NA	TGTGCCAGCAGCTTAGAAACAGGGGCCAACATTCAGTACTTC	CASSLETGANIQYF
NA	TRBV4-3	TRBJ1-4	once	TGCGCCAGCAGCCAAGATTTTAAGGAAGGGACTTATCTGTTTTTT	CASSQDFKEGTYLFF
NA	TRBV24-1	TRBJ1-2	NA	TGTGCCACCAGTGATTCACAGGGAACGGGTGGCTACACCTTC	CATSDSQGTGGYTF
NA	TRBV7-9	TRBJ2-2	NA	TGTGCCAGCAGCTCGGGAGTATCAACGTACACCGGGGAGCTGTTTTTT	CASSSGVSTYTGELFF
TRBD1	TRBV7-2	TRBJ1-6	NA	TGTGCCAGCGGGCCGGGACAGGGATTTACACCCCTCCACTTT	CASGPGQGFTPLHF
NA	TRBV19	TRBJ2-3	NA	TGTGCCAGTTTTACCCGGGACATTCGTGTGGATACGCAGTATTTT	CASFTRDIRVDTQYF
TRBD2	TRBV4-1	TRBJ2-1	NA	TGCGCCAGCAGCCTCCTTGGGGTGGGAGGGGCGAGGAATGAGCAGTTCTTC	CASSLLGVGGARNEQFF
TRBD2	TRBV7-9	TRBJ2-1	NA	TGTGCCAGCAGTGGCGGTCGGGGGGGCTTAAATGAGCAGTTCTTC	CASSGGRGGLNEQFF
TRBD1	TRBV29-1	TRBJ1-4	NA	TGCAGCGCCGGCCATATAACAGGGGGGAATGAAAAACTGTTTTTT	CSAGHITGGNEKLFF
TRBD1	TRBV11-2	TRBJ1-1	NA	TGTGCCAGCACCTCTTGGGACAGGAACACTGAAGCTTTCTTT	CASTSWDRNTEAFF
TRBD2	TRBV5-1	TRBJ2-3	once	TGCGCCACTCAGCGGGAGTTCACAGATACGCAGTATTTT	CATQREFTDTQYF
NA	TRBV6-2/TRBV6-3	TRBJ2-1	NA	TGTGCCAGCAGTTACTCGGAGGGGTTGGATGAGCAGTTCTTC	CASSYSEGLDEQFF